Each of the 30 T cell receptor beta chains below was sequenced from the same sample in a study of cytomegalovirus exposure and HLA in healthy donors. This PCR relied on a set of 60 Vbeta primers and 13 Jbeta primers. Profiled with immunoSEQ multiplex PCR; TCRdb holds only in-frame clones, not every one. Recorded for this sample: 150,000 or so clones. Source material: PBMCs. These receptors were collected from a woman in her forties or fifties in good health and CMV-seronegative.

V usage is TRBV19 and J usage is TRBJ2-7, with 7 positions matching TRBD1. Germline lookup yields CDR1 LNHDA and CDR2 SQIVND (reference sequence). The CDR3 covers 14 residues. V shed 4 bases and J 2 bases; nucleotides not matched to a gene: 5. CDR3 amino acids: CASSRTGVAYEQYF. DNA for the CDR3: TGTGCCAGTAGTAGGACAGGTGTAGCCTACGAGCAGTACTTC.

The chain recombines TRBV5-4 with TRBJ2-7; 10 nucleotides line up with TRBD2. Germline values: CDR1 SGHNT, CDR2 YYREEE (reference sequence). The CDR3 extends over 16 amino acids. Losses at the gene ends were 0 bases for V and 3 bases for J; bases not matched to a gene: 6. For the CDR3, the DNA is TGTGCCAGCAGCTTGGCTCCTAGCGGGGGCGGCTACGAGCAGTACTTC. It yields the protein CASSLAPSGGGYEQYF. Complete variable domain (other parts from reference TRBV5-4 and TRBJ2-7): ETGVTQSPTHLIKTRGQQVTLRCSSQSGHNTVSWYQQALGQGPQFIFQYYREEENGRGNFPPRFSGLQFPNYSSELNVNALELDDSALYLCASSLAPSGGGYEQYFGPGTRLTVT.

The CDR3 DNA reads as TGTGCCAGCTCACCACCGGGACTAGGTCTTGAGACCCAGTACTTC. This gives the protein CASSPPGLGLETQYF. V and J are TRBV18 and TRBJ2-5; 8 nucleotides match TRBD2. Unmatched junction bases numbered 5, after V lost 0 bases and J lost 5 bases. The CDR3 covers 15 residues. Germline CDR1 reads KGHSH; CDR2 reads LQKENI. The full variable domain, with the rest looked up from reference TRBV18 and TRBJ2-5, is NAGVMQNPRHLVRRRGQEARLRCSPMKGHSHVYWYRQLPEEGLKFMVYLQKENIIDESGMPKERFSAEFPKEGPSILRIQQVVRGDSAAYFCASSPPGLGLETQYFGPGTRLLVL.

The chain is built from TRBV19 and TRBJ1-1, with unresolved D. Trimming shortened V by 8 bases and J by 5 bases, and 21 bases separated the two germline ends. The CDR3 has 15 residues. Per germline, CDR1 LNHDA and CDR2 SQIVND (reference sequence). CDR3 coding DNA: TGTGCCAGTCGTGAGGCGATAGAGTATGGTACTGAAGCTTTCTTT. It encodes CASREAIEYGTEAFF.

J is TRBJ2-1 and V is TRBV6-5; D may be TRBD1 (6 bases). Germline V gene lookup returns CDR1 MNHEY and CDR2 SVGAGI. The CDR3 consists of 12 residues. With 6 bases removed from V and 7 bases from J, the gap between germline ends came to 10 bases. The DNA of the CDR3 is TGTGCCAGCAGCCCACAGGGAAATGAGCAGTTCTTC. Its translation: CASSPQGNEQFF.

The J gene is TRBJ2-1, the V gene TRBV6-1; 9 bases are a match to TRBD1. V lost 7 bases, J lost 4 bases, and 8 bases stayed unmatched. The CDR3 runs to 15 residues. Germline CDR1 reads MNHNS; CDR2 reads SASEGT. CDR3 DNA sequence: TGTGCCAGCACGGGACAGGGCAGACCTTACAATGAGCAGTTCTTC. It encodes CASTGQGRPYNEQFF.

The CDR3 is CASSSLGGNTEAFF. CDR3 DNA: TGTGCCAGCAGCTCCCTGGGAGGGAACACTGAAGCTTTCTTT. This chain connects TRBV9 to TRBJ1-1, with D unresolved. Trimming pared 4 bases from V and 1 base from J, leaving 11 bases between. This CDR3 has 14 amino acids. Germline CDR1 and CDR2: SGDLS and YYNGEE.

The V call is TRBV5-5, the J call TRBJ1-1; weak D call: TRBD1 (5 bases). With 4 bases removed from V and 1 base from J, the gap between germline ends came to 17 bases. The CDR3 is made up of 16 amino acids. Germline V lookup: CDR1 SGHKS, CDR2 YYEKEE (reference sequence). This CDR3 is CASSRWGVATNTEAFF. The CDR3 nucleotides read TGTGCCAGCAGCCGATGGGGGGTGGCGACGAACACTGAAGCTTTCTTT.

The chain employs TRBV7-2 and TRBJ1-1; D gene ambiguous. The CDR3 totals 14 residues. V dropped 1 base and J dropped 4 bases, with 10 bases sitting between them. Germline CDR1 SGHTA, CDR2 FQGNSA. The CDR3 here is CASSLGTAITEAFF. The CDR3 bases are TGTGCCAGCAGCTTAGGAACAGCAATCACTGAAGCTTTCTTT.

The chain combines TRBV27 with TRBJ1-5, with D unresolved. The germline V gene has CDR1 MNHEY and CDR2 SMNVEV (reference sequence). Trimming cost V 3 bases and J 0 bases, with 9 bases left between them. This CDR3 has 15 amino acids. CDR3 protein: CASSFKSNSNQPQHF. The CDR3 DNA sequence: TGTGCCAGCAGTTTTAAGAGCAATAGCAATCAGCCCCAGCATTTT.

This chain joins TRBV27 and TRBJ2-5; 7 bases align to TRBD1. This CDR3 has 15 amino acids. The ends lost 6 bases at V and 2 bases at J; junction bases unmatched: 9. In germline, CDR1 is MNHEY, CDR2 SMNVEV (reference sequence). CDR3 DNA sequence: TGTGCCAGCAGGCAATACCGGGACAGTCAAGAGACCCAGTACTTC. This sequence encodes CASRQYRDSQETQYF.

The chain combines TRBV6-6 with TRBJ2-1; TRBD2 matches 13 bases. The CDR3 runs 16 residues. Germline V gene lookup returns CDR1 MNHNY and CDR2 SVGAGI (reference sequence). V lost 7 bases, J lost 6 bases, and 9 bases stayed unmatched. CDR3 coding DNA: TGTGCCAGCAACACCGGCGGACTAGCGGGGGCCAATGAGCAGTTCTTC. This translates into CASNTGGLAGANEQFF.

V and J are TRBV4-1 and TRBJ1-5, with TRBD1 identical over 9 bases. This CDR3 has 15 amino acids. Germline trimming cut 3 bases from V and 4 bases from J; bases unmatched to any gene: 4. Germline V gene data show CDR1 as MGHRA and CDR2 as YSYEKL. CDR3 sequence (DNA): TGCGCCAGCAGCCAGGGGACAGGGAGTAATCAGCCCCAGCATTTT. Its translation is CASSQGTGSNQPQHF.

This chain uses TRBV7-2 with TRBJ2-2, with TRBD2 matching 8 bases. Germline-derived CDR1 and CDR2 are SGHTA and FQGNSA. This CDR3 has 15 residues. V trimming: 5 bases; J trimming: 4 bases; junction bases outside the gene matches: 6. The CDR3 is CASSPRGLATGELFF. Written as DNA, the CDR3 is TGTGCCAGCAGCCCGCGAGGACTAGCCACCGGGGAGCTGTTTTTT.

This sequence joins TRBV4-1 and TRBJ2-3; the match to TRBD1 covers 7 bases. The CDR3 runs 14 residues. Germline lookup yields CDR1 MGHRA and CDR2 YSYEKL. J was trimmed by 6 bases and V by 3 bases; bases with no gene match: 6. In DNA, the CDR3 is TGCGCCAGCAGCCATGGGACAGCATTCGATACGCAGTATTTT. Its translation: CASSHGTAFDTQYF.

The rearrangement uses TRBV7-2 and TRBJ2-7, with 8 bases fitting TRBD1. CDR3 size: 15 residues. The ends lost 6 bases at V and 6 bases at J; junction bases unmatched: 13. Germline CDR1 reads SGHTA; CDR2 reads FQGNSA. CDR3 residues: CASRGGGQGPLEQYF. The CDR3 region has the DNA TGTGCCAGCAGGGGGGGAGGACAGGGCCCCCTCGAGCAGTACTTC. Full variable domain (missing parts from reference TRBV7-2 and TRBJ2-7): GAGVSQSPSNKVTEKGKDVELRCDPISGHTALYWYRQSLGQGLEFLIYFQGNSAPDKSGLPSDRFSAERTGGSVSTLTIQRTQQEDSAVYLCASRGGGQGPLEQYFGPGTRLTVT.

The chain recombines TRBV4-1 with TRBJ2-5, with D possibly matching TRBD1 (6 bases). This CDR3 has 13 amino acids. V lost 4 bases, J lost 4 bases, and 10 bases lay in between. Germline lookup yields CDR1 MGHRA and CDR2 YSYEKL. The CDR3 here is CASSPGVAETQYF. The CDR3 nucleotides read TGCGCCAGCAGCCCAGGGGTAGCAGAGACCCAGTACTTC.

The CDR3 region is CASKGPDGSSFVRGSPLHF. CDR3 DNA: TGTGCCAGCAAAGGCCCTGATGGGTCGAGTTTTGTTAGGGGATCACCCCTCCACTTT. This sequence joins TRBV2 and TRBJ1-6; possible D gene TRBD1, 5 bases. V was pared by 7 bases and J by 10 bases, with 32 bases between. This CDR3 spans 19 amino acids. Germline CDR1 reads SNHLY; CDR2 reads FYNNEI.

The chain couples TRBV7-6 to TRBJ2-7; 8 nucleotides match TRBD1. The J segment lost 7 bases and the V segment lost 5 bases, leaving 7 bases of the junction unmatched. Germline values: CDR1 SGHVS, CDR2 FNYEAQ. The CDR3 is 13 residues long. The CDR3 sequence is CASSQDRAVEQYF. CDR3 coding DNA: TGTGCCAGCAGCCAGGACAGGGCGGTTGAGCAGTACTTC.

The genes are TRBV5-1 and TRBJ2-3; D is perhaps TRBD1 (5 bases). The CDR3 loop spans 15 amino acids. Germline CDR1 reads SGHRS; CDR2 reads YFSETQ. V lost 2 bases to trimming and J lost 0 bases, with 10 bases between them. The CDR3 protein is CASSFTPGSTDTQYF. In DNA, the CDR3 is TGCGCCAGCAGCTTTACCCCAGGGAGCACAGATACGCAGTATTTT.

The gene calls are TRBV28 and TRBJ2-7; 9 nucleotides align to TRBD1. CDR1 is MDHEN and CDR2 is SYDVKM in the germline V gene. This CDR3 contains 16 residues. After removal of 4 bases from V and 4 bases from J, the junction contained 11 bases not matched to a gene. The CDR3 coding sequence is TGTGCCAGCAGTTCCCCCCGACAGGGGGGAATTTACGAGCAGTACTTC. Amino acids: CASSSPRQGGIYEQYF.

V gene TRBV18 combines with J gene TRBJ1-5; no firm D call. Trimming shortened V by 2 bases and J by 0 bases, and 8 bases separated the two germline ends. The CDR3 loop spans 15 amino acids. Germline CDR1 and CDR2: KGHSH and LQKENI. The CDR3 loop reads CASSPWGASNQPQHF. CDR3 nucleotide sequence: TGTGCCAGCTCACCATGGGGAGCTAGCAATCAGCCCCAGCATTTT.

This chain uses TRBV4-1 with TRBJ2-2, with TRBD1 matching over 10 bases. Trimming removed 2 bases from V and 5 bases from J; junction bases left unmatched: 5. Germline assignment: CDR1 MGHRA and CDR2 YSYEKL. The CDR3 runs 16 residues. The CDR3 sequence is CASSQSGTGATGELFF. The CDR3 DNA is TGCGCCAGCAGCCAAAGCGGGACAGGGGCGACCGGGGAGCTGTTTTTT.

The chain combines TRBV9 with TRBJ2-2, with 13 bases identical to TRBD2. CDR3 length: 16 residues. Germline V gene lookup returns CDR1 SGDLS and CDR2 YYNGEE. Trimming at V came to 4 bases and at J to 5 bases, leaving 5 bases not matched to a gene. The CDR3 loop reads CASSRGLAGVTGELFF. The CDR3, as DNA: TGTGCCAGCAGCCGAGGACTAGCGGGAGTAACCGGGGAGCTGTTTTTT.

The chain links TRBV30 to TRBJ1-1, with 9 bases matching TRBD1. The CDR3 spans 13 residues. V was pared by 3 bases and J by 10 bases, with 9 bases of the junction left unmatched. Germline values: CDR1 GTSNPN, CDR2 SVGIG (reference sequence). Written as DNA, the CDR3 is TGTGCCTGGAGACTAACAGGGGGCGCGGGAGCTTTCTTT. Protein: CAWRLTGGAGAFF.

The V call is TRBV4-2, the J call TRBJ2-7; 7 bases line up with TRBD2. The CDR3 has 15 residues. CDR1 and CDR2 from the germline V gene are LGHNA and YNFKEQ. After removal of 4 bases from V and 0 bases from J, the junction contained 6 bases not matched to a gene. CDR3 nucleotides: TGTGCCAGCAGCCTTGGGACTACTGGCTCCTACGAGCAGTACTTC. Its translation: CASSLGTTGSYEQYF.

J is TRBJ2-3 and V is TRBV7-2; no reliable D call. The length of the CDR3 is 15 residues. Germline-derived CDR1 and CDR2 are SGHTA and FQGNSA. The ends were cut back, 1 base at V and 0 bases at J, with 8 bases in the middle. The CDR3 DNA follows: TGTGCCAGCAGCTTAGTTTCCACTAGCACAGATACGCAGTATTTT. It encodes CASSLVSTSTDTQYF.

The rearrangement uses TRBV7-8 and TRBJ2-2; D is ambiguous. The CDR3 is 15 amino acids. Germline-derived CDR1 and CDR2 are SGHVS and FQNEAQ. Trimming removed 5 bases from V and 2 bases from J, with 12 bases in between. The CDR3 protein is CASSHFEINTGELFF. CDR3 coding DNA: TGTGCCAGCAGCCATTTCGAGATCAACACCGGGGAGCTGTTTTTT.

This chain links TRBV30 with TRBJ1-5, with TRBD1 as a possible D gene (5 bases). The CDR3 has 13 residues. CDR1 is GTSNPN, CDR2 SVGIG, per germline (reference sequence). V lost 4 bases, J lost 7 bases, and 14 bases lay in between. In nucleotides, the CDR3 is TGTGCCTGGACCTCCGGGAGGGACCAGCCCCAGCATTTT. It translates to CAWTSGRDQPQHF.

The CDR3: CASGSPAGGYGYTF. DNA for the CDR3: TGTGCTAGTGGTTCCCCCGCAGGGGGCTATGGCTACACCTTC. The J gene is TRBJ1-2, the V gene TRBV12-5, with 7 bases matching TRBD1. The germline CDR1 and CDR2 sequences are LGHNT and FRNRAP. Trimming at V came to 4 bases and at J to 4 bases, leaving 6 bases not matched to a gene. The CDR3 loop spans 14 amino acids.